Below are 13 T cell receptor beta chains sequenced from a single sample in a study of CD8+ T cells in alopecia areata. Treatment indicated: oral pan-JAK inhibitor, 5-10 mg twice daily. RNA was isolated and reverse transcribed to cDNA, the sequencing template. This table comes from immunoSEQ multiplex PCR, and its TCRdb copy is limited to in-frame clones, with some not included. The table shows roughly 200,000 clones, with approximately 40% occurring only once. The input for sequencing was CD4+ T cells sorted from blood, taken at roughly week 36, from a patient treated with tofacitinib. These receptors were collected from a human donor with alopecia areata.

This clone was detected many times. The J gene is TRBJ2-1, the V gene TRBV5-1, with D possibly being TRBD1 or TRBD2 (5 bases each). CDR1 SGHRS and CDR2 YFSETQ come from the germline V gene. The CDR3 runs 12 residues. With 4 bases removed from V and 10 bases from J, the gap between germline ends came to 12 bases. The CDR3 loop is CASSPGPGEQFF. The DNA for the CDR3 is TGCGCCAGCAGCCCGGGACCGGGAGAGCAGTTCTTC.

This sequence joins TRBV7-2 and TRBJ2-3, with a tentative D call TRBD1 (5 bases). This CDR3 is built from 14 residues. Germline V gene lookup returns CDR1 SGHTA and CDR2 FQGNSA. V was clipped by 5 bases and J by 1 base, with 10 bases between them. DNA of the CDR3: TGTGCCAGCAGCCCGGACACCCGCACAGATACGCAGTATTTT. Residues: CASSPDTRTDTQYF.

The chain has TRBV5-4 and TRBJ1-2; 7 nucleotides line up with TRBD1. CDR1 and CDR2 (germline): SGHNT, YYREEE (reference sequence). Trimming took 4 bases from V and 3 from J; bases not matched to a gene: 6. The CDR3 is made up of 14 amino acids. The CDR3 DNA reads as TGTGCCAGCAGCCTGACAGGGAACTACTATGGCTACACCTTC. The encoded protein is CASSLTGNYYGYTF. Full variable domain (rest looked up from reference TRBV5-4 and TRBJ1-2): ETGVTQSPTHLIKTRGQQVTLRCSSQSGHNTVSWYQQALGQGPQFIFQYYREEENGRGNFPPRFSGLQFPNYSSELNVNALELDDSALYLCASSLTGNYYGYTFGSGTRLTVV.

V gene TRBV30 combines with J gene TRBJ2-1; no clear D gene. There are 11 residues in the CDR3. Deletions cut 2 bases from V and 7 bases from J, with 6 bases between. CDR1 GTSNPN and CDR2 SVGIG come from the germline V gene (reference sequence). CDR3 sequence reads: CAWSSTNEQFF. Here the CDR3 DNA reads TGTGCCTGGAGTTCCACGAATGAGCAGTTCTTC. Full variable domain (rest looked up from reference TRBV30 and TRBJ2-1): SQTIHQWPATLVQPVGSPLSLECTVEGTSNPNLYWYRQAAGRGLQLLFYSVGIGQISSEVPQNLSASRPQDRQFILSSKKLLLSDSGFYLCAWSSTNEQFFGPGTRLTVL.

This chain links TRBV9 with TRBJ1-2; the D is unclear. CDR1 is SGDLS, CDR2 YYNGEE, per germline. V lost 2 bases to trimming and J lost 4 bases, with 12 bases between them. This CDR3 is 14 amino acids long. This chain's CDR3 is CASSVEANRYGYTF. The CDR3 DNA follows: TGTGCCAGCAGCGTTGAAGCAAACCGCTATGGCTACACCTTC.

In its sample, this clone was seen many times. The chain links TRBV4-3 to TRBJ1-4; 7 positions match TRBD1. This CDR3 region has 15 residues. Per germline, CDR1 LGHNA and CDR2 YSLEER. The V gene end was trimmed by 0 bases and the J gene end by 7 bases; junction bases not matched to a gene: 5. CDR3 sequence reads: CASSQDPGGGEKLFF. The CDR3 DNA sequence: TGCGCCAGCAGCCAAGATCCAGGGGGAGGTGAAAAACTGTTTTTT.

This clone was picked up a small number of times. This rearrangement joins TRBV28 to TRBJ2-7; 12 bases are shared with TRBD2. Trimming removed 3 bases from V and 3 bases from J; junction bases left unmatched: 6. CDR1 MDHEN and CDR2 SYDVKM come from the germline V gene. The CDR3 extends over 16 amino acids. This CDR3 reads CASSLGTSGRHYEQYF. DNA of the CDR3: TGTGCCAGCAGTTTGGGGACTAGCGGGCGCCACTACGAGCAGTACTTC.

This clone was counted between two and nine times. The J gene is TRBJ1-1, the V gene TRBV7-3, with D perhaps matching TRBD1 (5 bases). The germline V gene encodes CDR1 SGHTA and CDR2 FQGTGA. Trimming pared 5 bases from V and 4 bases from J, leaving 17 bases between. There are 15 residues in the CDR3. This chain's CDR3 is CASSLLGGRITEAFF. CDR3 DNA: TGTGCCAGCAGCCTACTGGGGGGTAGGATCACTGAAGCTTTCTTT.

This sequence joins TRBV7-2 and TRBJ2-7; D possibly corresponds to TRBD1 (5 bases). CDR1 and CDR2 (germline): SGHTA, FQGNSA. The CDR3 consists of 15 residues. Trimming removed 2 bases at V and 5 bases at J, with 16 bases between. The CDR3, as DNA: TGTGCCAGCAGCTTACTCCGGACACTACAGGACGAGCAGTACTTC. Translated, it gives CASSLLRTLQDEQYF.

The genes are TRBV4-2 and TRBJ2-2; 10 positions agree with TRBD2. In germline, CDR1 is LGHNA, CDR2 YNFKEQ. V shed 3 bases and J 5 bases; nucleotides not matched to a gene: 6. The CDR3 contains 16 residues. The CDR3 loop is CASSQRLAGRTGELFF. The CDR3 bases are TGTGCCAGCAGCCAGAGACTAGCGGGTAGGACCGGGGAGCTGTTTTTT.

The CDR3 coding sequence is TGTGCCACCCGGGTAGCGGGGCGCACCGGGGAGCTGTTTTTT. Residues: CATRVAGRTGELFF. The chain couples TRBV10-3 to TRBJ2-2; 8 nucleotides align to TRBD2. CDR3 length: 14 amino acids. Germline V lookup: CDR1 ENHRY, CDR2 SYGVKD. Unmatched junction bases numbered 8, after V lost 10 bases and J lost 4 bases.

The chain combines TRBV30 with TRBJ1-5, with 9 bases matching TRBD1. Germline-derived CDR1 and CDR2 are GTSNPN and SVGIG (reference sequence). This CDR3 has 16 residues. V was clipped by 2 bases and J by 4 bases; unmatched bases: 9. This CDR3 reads CAWSPNDRGTNQPQHF. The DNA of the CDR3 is TGTGCCTGGAGTCCAAACGACAGGGGGACAAATCAGCCCCAGCATTTT.

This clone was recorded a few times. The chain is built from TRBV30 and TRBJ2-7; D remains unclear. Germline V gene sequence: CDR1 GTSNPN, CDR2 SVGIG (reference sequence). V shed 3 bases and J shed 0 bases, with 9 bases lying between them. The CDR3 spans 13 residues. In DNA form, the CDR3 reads TGTGCCTGGAGGTACAGCTACTCCTACGAGCAGTACTTC. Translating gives CAWRYSYSYEQYF.